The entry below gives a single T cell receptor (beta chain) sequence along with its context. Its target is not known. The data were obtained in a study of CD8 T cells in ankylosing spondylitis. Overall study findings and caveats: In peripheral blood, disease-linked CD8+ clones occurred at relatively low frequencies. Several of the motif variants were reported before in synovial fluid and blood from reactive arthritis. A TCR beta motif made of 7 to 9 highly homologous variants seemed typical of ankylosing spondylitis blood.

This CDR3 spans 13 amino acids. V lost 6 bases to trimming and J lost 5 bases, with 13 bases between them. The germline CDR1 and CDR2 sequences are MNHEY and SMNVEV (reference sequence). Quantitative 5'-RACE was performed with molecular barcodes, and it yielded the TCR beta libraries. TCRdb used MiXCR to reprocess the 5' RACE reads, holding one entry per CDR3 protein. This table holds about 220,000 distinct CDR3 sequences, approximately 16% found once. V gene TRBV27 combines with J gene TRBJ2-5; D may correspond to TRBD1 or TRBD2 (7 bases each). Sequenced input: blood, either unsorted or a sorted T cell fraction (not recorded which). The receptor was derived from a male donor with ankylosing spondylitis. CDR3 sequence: CASRSGGGETQYF. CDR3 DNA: TGTGCCAGCAGATCAGGGGGGGGGGAGACCCAGTACTTC.